This T cell receptor (beta chain) was recovered during a study of OX40 agonist ivuxolimab in advanced cancers. About the study: The drug used for patients, ivuxolimab, was an agonistic anti-OX40 (CD134) antibody. Eligibility admitted prior anti-PD-1, anti-PD-L1 or anti-CTLA-4 therapy; 35% to 40% had some. Two patients with cutaneous melanoma and one with hepatocellular carcinoma, three in total, showed partial responses. Study-level findings and limits: Antigen specificity of clonally expanded peripheral T cells was not established.

V shed 6 bases and J 0 bases; nucleotides not matched to a gene: 10. In germline, CDR1 is SQVTM, CDR2 ANQGSEA. The CDR3 is 15 residues long. This table comes from immunoSEQ multiplex PCR, and its TCRdb copy is limited to in-frame clones, with some not included. This table holds tens of thousands of clones, roughly 90% found once. Worth noting for this clone: Its antigen is unidentified.

The input for sequencing was CD4+ or CD8+ T cells sorted from blood, taken in a trial of the OX40 agonist ivuxolimab. This clonotype was obtained from an adult with an advanced solid tumor such as melanoma, head and neck, liver or kidney cancer. The chain couples TRBV29-1 to TRBJ2-7, with 8 bases matching TRBD1. In DNA form, the CDR3 reads TGCAGCGTCGAGACAGGGGAAGTATCCTCCTACGAGCAGTACTTC. Translated: CSVETGEVSSYEQYF.